The 4 T cell receptor beta chains listed next were all sequenced from one sample in a study of blood T cells in healthy people across ages. A second roughly 6 to 11 cycle PCR used barcoded and J-beta primers. MiXCR, run by TCRdb on the 5' RACE reads, gives a single entry per CDR3 protein. This table has 650,000 to 1,000,000 distinct CDR3 sequences, around 36% appearing once. Sequenced input: blood. The receptors originated from a man aged 18 to 29 in good health.

This clonotype turned up a few times. V usage is TRBV18 and J usage is TRBJ2-4, with D hard to call. Trimming took off 0 bases at V and 3 bases at J, with 6 bases between the two ends. Per the germline V gene, CDR1 is KGHSH and CDR2 is LQKENI. The CDR3 sequence is 14 residues long. The DNA of the CDR3 is TGTGCCAGCTCACCACCTCAAGACAAAAACATTCAGTACTTC. Translation: CASSPPQDKNIQYF.

This clonotype was counted ten times or more. V usage is TRBV4-3 and J usage is TRBJ2-3, with unresolved D. CDR1 is LGHNA, CDR2 YSLEER, per germline. Trimming removed 1 base at V and 1 base at J, with 18 bases between. The CDR3 is 18 residues long. The CDR3 protein is CASSQAPSWQLGTDTQYF. The CDR3 DNA reads TGCGCCAGCAGCCAAGCACCGTCTTGGCAGCTAGGCACAGATACGCAGTATTTT.

This clonotype has at least ten counts. The rearrangement joins TRBV7-9 to TRBJ2-7; D gene uncertain. The CDR3 is 14 amino acids. Trimming cost V 5 bases and J 3 bases, with 14 bases left between them. Germline V gives CDR1 SEHNR, CDR2 FQNEAQ (reference sequence). CDR3 sequence: CASSVRGLSYEQYF. CDR3 coding DNA: TGTGCCAGCAGCGTTAGAGGTCTCAGCTACGAGCAGTACTTC.

V usage is TRBV12-3 or TRBV12-4 and J usage is TRBJ2-5; no firm D call. The CDR3 loop spans 14 amino acids. With 1 base removed from V and 11 bases from J, the gap between germline ends came to 17 bases. The CDR3 reads CASSLGGSYDEQYF. The CDR3 DNA reads as TGTGCCAGCAGTTTAGGAGGCTCGTACGATGAGCAGTACTTC.